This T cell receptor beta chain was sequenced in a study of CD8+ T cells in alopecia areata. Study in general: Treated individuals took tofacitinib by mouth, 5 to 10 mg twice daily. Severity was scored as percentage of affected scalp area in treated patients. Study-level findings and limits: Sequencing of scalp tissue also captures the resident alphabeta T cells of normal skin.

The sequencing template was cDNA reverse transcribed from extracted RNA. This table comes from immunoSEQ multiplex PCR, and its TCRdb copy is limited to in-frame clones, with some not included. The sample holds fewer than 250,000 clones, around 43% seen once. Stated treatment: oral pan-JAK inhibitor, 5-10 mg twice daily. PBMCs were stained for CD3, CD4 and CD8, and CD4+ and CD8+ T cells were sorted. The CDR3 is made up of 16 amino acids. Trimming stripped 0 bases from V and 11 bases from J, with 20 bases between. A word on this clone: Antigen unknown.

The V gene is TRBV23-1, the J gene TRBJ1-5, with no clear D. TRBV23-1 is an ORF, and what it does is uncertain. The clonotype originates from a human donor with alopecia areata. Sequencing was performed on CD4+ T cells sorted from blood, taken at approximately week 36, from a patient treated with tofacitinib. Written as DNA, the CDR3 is TGCGCCAGCAGTCAATCATGGGAAAAGGGAGTGGAGACCCAGCATTTT. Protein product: CASSQSWEKGVETQHF.